The 20 T cell receptor beta chains listed next were all sequenced from one sample in a study of OX40 agonist ivuxolimab in advanced cancers. The assay was immunoSEQ multiplex PCR, and TCRdb's table has in-frame clones only and misses some. The profile shows tens of thousands of clones, about 86% of them singletons. The starting material was CD4+ or CD8+ T cells sorted from blood, obtained in a trial of the OX40 agonist ivuxolimab. The receptors shown here come from an adult with an advanced solid tumor such as melanoma, head and neck, liver or kidney cancer.

This chain links TRBV27 with TRBJ1-4, with D maybe TRBD1 (5 bases). Germline values: CDR1 MNHEY, CDR2 SMNVEV (reference sequence). There are 14 residues in the CDR3. V shed 5 bases and J shed 13 bases, with 20 bases lying between them. This CDR3 is CASSLRRDGSTLFF. CDR3 nucleotides: TGTGCCAGCAGTCTCCGCCGGGACGGTTCGACACTGTTTTTT.

The chain combines TRBV28 with TRBJ1-4, with D maybe TRBD1 (5 bases). The V end was cut by 7 bases, the J end by 8 bases, with 11 bases between. The CDR3 is 12 residues long. Germline assignment: CDR1 MDHEN and CDR2 SYDVKM. DNA of the CDR3: TGTGCCAGCAATCCGGCAGGGGAAAAACTGTTTTTT. Translated: CASNPAGEKLFF.

This chain connects TRBV5-1 to TRBJ1-1; D is possibly TRBD1 (5 bases). The CDR3 loop spans 13 amino acids. Germline values: CDR1 SGHRS, CDR2 YFSETQ. The V gene lost 6 bases and the J gene lost 5 bases, with 14 bases spanning the gap. CDR3 amino acids: CASNEGIQTEAFF. The CDR3 coding sequence is TGCGCCAGCAATGAGGGGATCCAAACTGAAGCTTTCTTT. The full variable domain, completed using reference TRBV5-1 and TRBJ1-1, is KAGVTQTPRYLIKTRGQQVTLSCSPISGHRSVSWYQQTPGQGLQFLFEYFSETQRNKGNFPGRFSGRQFSNSRSEMNVSTLELGDSALYLCASNEGIQTEAFFGQGTRLTVV.

The CDR3 DNA sequence: TGTGCCAGCAGCTCCGGTCCTCAAGGGAGACCTGAAGCTTTCTTT. This encodes CASSSGPQGRPEAFF. The chain is built from TRBV28 and TRBJ1-1; D gene uncertain. Germline CDR1 and CDR2: MDHEN and SYDVKM. V was shortened by 6 bases and J by 6 bases, with 20 bases between the two germline ends. This CDR3 spans 15 amino acids.

The rearrangement joins TRBV19 to TRBJ1-4; 12 nucleotides align to TRBD1. The CDR3 extends over 19 amino acids. The V gene's germline CDR1 is LNHDA and CDR2 SQIVND (reference sequence). V lost 3 bases to trimming and J lost 2 bases; unmatched junction nucleotides: 10. DNA of the CDR3: TGTGCCAGTAGTATTACTACCGGGACAGGGGGCTCGACTAATGAAAAACTGTTTTTT. It specifies CASSITTGTGGSTNEKLFF. The variable domain in full, with the rest retrieved from reference TRBV19 and TRBJ1-4, is DGGITQSPKYLFRKEGQNVTLSCEQNLNHDAMYWYRQDPGQGLRLIYYSQIVNDFQKGDIAEGYSVSREKKESFPLTVTSAQKNPTAFYLCASSITTGTGGSTNEKLFFGSGTQLSVL.

Only one count was recorded for this clone. This chain uses TRBV28 with TRBJ1-1; D unclear. The CDR3 totals 14 residues. Trimming pared 6 bases from V and 2 bases from J, leaving 13 bases between. Germline V gene sequence: CDR1 MDHEN, CDR2 SYDVKM. CDR3 in amino acids: CASSSPQFNTEAFF. The CDR3 coding sequence is TGTGCCAGCAGCTCCCCCCAATTTAACACTGAAGCTTTCTTT. Full variable domain (remainder filled in from reference TRBV28 and TRBJ1-1): DVKVTQSSRYLVKRTGEKVFLECVQDMDHENMFWYRQDPGLGLRLIYFSYDVKMKEKGDIPEGYSVSREKKERFSLILESASTNQTSMYLCASSSPQFNTEAFFGQGTRLTVV.

The CDR3 DNA is TGCGCCAGCAGCCAAGTCCCCGGAAATCAGCCCCAGCATTTT. This codes for CASSQVPGNQPQHF. The chain uses TRBV4-1 and TRBJ1-5, with D unclear. Trimming shortened V by 1 base and J by 4 bases, and 8 bases separated the two germline ends. The germline CDR1 and CDR2 sequences are MGHRA and YSYEKL. This CDR3 comprises 14 residues.

This chain connects TRBV29-1 to TRBJ1-2, with 11 nucleotides matching TRBD1. After removal of 6 bases from V and 8 bases from J, the junction contained 8 bases not matched to a gene. Germline CDR1 reads SQVTM; CDR2 reads ANQGSEA. The CDR3 is made up of 13 amino acids. In DNA, the CDR3 is TGCAGCGTGGTGGGACAGGGGGGAAAAGGCTACACCTTC. Translating it yields CSVVGQGGKGYTF.

A single count supports this clone. J is TRBJ2-7 and V is TRBV7-2; D might be TRBD2 (5 bases). Trimming stripped 3 bases from V and 4 bases from J, with 19 bases between. CDR1 is SGHTA and CDR2 is FQGNSA in the germline V gene. The CDR3 spans 16 residues. CDR3: CASSLEKGLRAYEQYF. The CDR3 DNA reads as TGTGCCAGCAGCTTGGAAAAGGGTTTGAGGGCTTACGAGCAGTACTTC.

The chain combines TRBV5-1 with TRBJ2-5; the match to TRBD2 covers 12 bases. V gave up 7 bases and J gave up 5 bases; unmatched junction bases: 6. CDR1 SGHRS and CDR2 YFSETQ come from the germline V gene. The CDR3 has 14 residues. The chain's CDR3 is CASSSGGAEETQYF. The CDR3 DNA reads as TGCGCCAGCTCTAGCGGGGGGGCCGAGGAGACCCAGTACTTC. Drawing the rest from reference TRBV5-1 and TRBJ2-5, the complete variable domain is KAGVTQTPRYLIKTRGQQVTLSCSPISGHRSVSWYQQTPGQGLQFLFEYFSETQRNKGNFPGRFSGRQFSNSRSEMNVSTLELGDSALYLCASSSGGAEETQYFGPGTRLLVL.

The rearrangement uses TRBV5-6 and TRBJ2-2; D unclear. The V gene lost 0 bases and the J gene lost 8 bases, with 5 bases spanning the gap. Germline V gene data show CDR1 as SGHDT and CDR2 as YYEEEE. There are 12 residues in the CDR3. Written as DNA, the CDR3 is TGTGCCAGCAGCTTGGTTGTAGGGGAGCTGTTTTTT. Translated, it gives CASSLVVGELFF. Combining the CDR3 with reference TRBV5-6 and TRBJ2-2 gives the whole variable domain DAGVTQSPTHLIKTRGQQVTLRCSPKSGHDTVSWYQQALGQGPQFIFQYYEEEERQRGNFPDRFSGHQFPNYSSELNVNALLLGDSALYLCASSLVVGELFFGEGSRLTVL.

The CDR3: CASIPSRGRKKTEAFF. As DNA, the CDR3 is TGTGCCAGCATTCCCTCTAGGGGGAGGAAGAAAACTGAAGCTTTCTTT. J is TRBJ1-1 and V is TRBV2, with D tentatively TRBD1 (6 bases). The V gene lost 7 bases and the J gene lost 5 bases, with 23 bases spanning the gap. The germline V gene encodes CDR1 SNHLY and CDR2 FYNNEI. The CDR3 runs to 16 residues.

The chain combines TRBV2 with TRBJ1-5; tentatively, D is TRBD1 (5 bases). There are 14 residues in the CDR3. CDR1 SNHLY and CDR2 FYNNEI come from the germline V gene. V dropped 6 bases and J dropped 0 bases, with 9 bases sitting between them. The CDR3 DNA sequence: TGTGCCAGCAGAGAGGGGAATAGCAATCAGCCCCAGCATTTT. Translated, it gives CASREGNSNQPQHF.

This clone was seen a few times. The chain carries TRBV5-6 and TRBJ1-1; D unclear. The CDR3 covers 14 residues. CDR1 is SGHDT and CDR2 is YYEEEE in the germline V gene. Trimming took 6 bases from V and 3 from J, leaving 15 bases between them. CDR3 amino acids: CASNPGVVHTEAFF. Here the CDR3 DNA reads TGTGCCAGCAACCCCGGGGTAGTTCACACTGAAGCTTTCTTT.

The genes are TRBV30 and TRBJ1-2; possibly TRBD1 for D (5 bases). Trimming removed 4 bases at V and 4 bases at J, with 13 bases between. Looked up from germline, CDR1 is GTSNPN and CDR2 is SVGIG (reference sequence). The CDR3 has 13 amino acids. The CDR3 loop is CAWTRTRIYGYTF. CDR3 in DNA: TGTGCCTGGACAAGGACACGGATCTATGGCTACACCTTC.

The CDR3 nucleotides are TGTGCCTGGAGTTACAGGGGAGGGGAGACCCAGTACTTC. It encodes CAWSYRGGETQYF. This chain connects TRBV30 to TRBJ2-5; possibly TRBD1 or TRBD2 for D (7 bases each). CDR3 size: 13 residues. Looked up from germline, CDR1 is GTSNPN and CDR2 is SVGIG (reference sequence). V lost 2 bases, J lost 5 bases, and 12 bases lay in between.

The chain has TRBV6-1 and TRBJ1-1; D might be TRBD1 (6 bases). CDR1 MNHNS and CDR2 SASEGT come from the germline V gene. V was trimmed by 0 bases and J by 5 bases, leaving 19 bases between them. The CDR3 extends over 17 amino acids. The CDR3 loop reads CASSEAAGARGRTEAFF. The CDR3 DNA is TGTGCCAGCAGTGAAGCCGCGGGGGCGCGGGGCAGGACTGAAGCTTTCTTT.

The chain combines TRBV12-2 with TRBJ1-2; the table's D call, TRBD1, was not checked against the DNA. TRBV12-2 is an annotated pseudogene. This CDR3 is 19 amino acids long. Here the CDR3 DNA reads TGTGCAAGTCGCTTACCCCTCAGGGGGATCCACAGCTTGTCCTATGGCTACACCTTC. This gives the protein CASRLPLRGIHSLSYGYTF.

The chain is built from TRBV11-2 and TRBJ2-3; perhaps TRBD2 as D (7 bases). The CDR3 has 15 residues. Deletions cut 4 bases from V and 3 bases from J, with 14 bases between. Germline V gene data show CDR1 as SGHAT and CDR2 as FQNNGV. The DNA for the CDR3 is TGTGCCAGCAGCTCTAGGGGGGGAGCTACAGATACGCAGTATTTT. This encodes CASSSRGGATDTQYF.

V is TRBV6-1 and J is TRBJ2-5, with 8 bases lining up with TRBD1. The CDR3 length is 16 residues. The germline CDR1 and CDR2 sequences are MNHNS and SASEGT. J gave up 3 bases and V 4 bases, and 10 bases lay outside the gene matches. CDR3: CASSGPGGQAEETQYF. CDR3 DNA: TGTGCCAGCAGTGGCCCCGGGGGACAGGCGGAAGAGACCCAGTACTTC.